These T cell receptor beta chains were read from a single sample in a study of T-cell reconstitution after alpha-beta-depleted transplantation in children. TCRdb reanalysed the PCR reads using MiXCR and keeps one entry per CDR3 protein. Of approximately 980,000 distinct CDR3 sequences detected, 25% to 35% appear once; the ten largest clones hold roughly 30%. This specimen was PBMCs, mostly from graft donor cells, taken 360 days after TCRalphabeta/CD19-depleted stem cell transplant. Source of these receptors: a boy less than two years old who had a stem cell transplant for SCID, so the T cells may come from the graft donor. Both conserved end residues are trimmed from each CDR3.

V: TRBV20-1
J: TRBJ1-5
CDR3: SARGAGGNSNQPQH

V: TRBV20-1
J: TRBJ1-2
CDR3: SAAPGGNYGYT

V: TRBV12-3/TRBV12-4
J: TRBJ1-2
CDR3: ASSDRVGGYT

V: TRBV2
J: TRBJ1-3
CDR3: ASSNRGFSGNTIY

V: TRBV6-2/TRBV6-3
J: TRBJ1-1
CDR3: ASTPRQGGVMNTEAF

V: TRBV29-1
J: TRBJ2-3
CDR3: SVGGPFTDTQY

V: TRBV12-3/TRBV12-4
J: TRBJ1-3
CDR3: ASSLRGAQAGNTIY

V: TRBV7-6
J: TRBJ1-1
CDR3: ASPRQNTEAF

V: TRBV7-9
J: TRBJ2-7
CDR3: ASSLVDYEQY

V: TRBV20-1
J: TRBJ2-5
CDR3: SAKRGGLRRVTETQY

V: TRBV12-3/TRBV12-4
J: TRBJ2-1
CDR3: ASSLSRVYEQF

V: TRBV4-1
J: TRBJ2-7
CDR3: ASSQGRRVFSEQY

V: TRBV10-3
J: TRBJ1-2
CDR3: AIRESGINYGYT

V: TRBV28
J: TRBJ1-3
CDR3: ASINRGHLTGNTIY

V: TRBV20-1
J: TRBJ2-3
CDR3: SARDRMGADTQY

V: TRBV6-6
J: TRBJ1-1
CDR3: ASLIRDTEAF

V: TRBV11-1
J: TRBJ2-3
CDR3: ASSLYASTDTQY

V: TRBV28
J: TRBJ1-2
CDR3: ASSFPNYGYT